This TCR beta chain was recorded in a study of T-cell memory formation after mild COVID-19. Overall study findings and caveats: Whereas later expanders leaned CD4+, clones contracting day 15 to 85 showed a balanced CD4/CD8 makeup.

The J segment lost 2 bases and the V segment lost 6 bases, leaving 0 bases of the junction unmatched. The CDR3 runs 13 residues. Germline CDR1 reads ENHRY; CDR2 reads SYGVKD. MiXCR was run by TCRdb on the 5' RACE reads, yielding one entry per CDR3 protein. The sample consists of more than 110,000 distinct CDR3 sequences, 11% to 15% of them appearing once. Turning to this clonotype: As yet, its antigen is unknown.

Sequencing was carried out using PBMCs or a T cell subset sorted from them (not recorded which). This chain connects TRBV10-3 to TRBJ2-7; 11 nucleotides agree with TRBD1. The receptor comes from an adult woman who had mild COVID-19 (a few samples of this study predate the infection). Cell type and time point are not known. The CDR3 is CAIRGQGAYEQYF. The CDR3 region has the DNA TGTGCCATCAGGGGACAGGGGGCCTACGAGCAGTACTTC.